This T cell receptor beta chain was profiled in a study of cytomegalovirus exposure and HLA in healthy donors. Points from the study as a whole: In an earlier analysis, productive rearrangement rates for most beta V segments clustered near 87% or 30%.

Regarding this clone: The antigen remains undetermined.

With V trimmed by 7 bases and J by 2 bases, 15 bases remained unmatched. The germline CDR1 and CDR2 sequences are SGHTA and FQGNSA. The CDR3 runs 18 residues. It was with 60 Vbeta and 13 Jbeta primers that the PCR ran. Produced via immunoSEQ multiplex PCR; TCRdb's table is partial and in-frame only. The table records fewer than 200,000 clones, 10% to 15% of them present only once. Regarding donors, all were healthy bone marrow donors. The TCR originated in a man in his forties or fifties in good health and CMV-seropositive. The sample was PBMCs. J is TRBJ1-5 and V is TRBV7-2; 9 bases are a match to TRBD1. The CDR3 reads CASTQGQGLVRGNQPQHF. The CDR3 nucleotides are TGTGCCAGCACCCAAGGACAGGGGTTGGTTCGCGGCAATCAGCCCCAGCATTTT.